Sequencing of this T cell receptor beta chain was carried out in a study of early T cells in non-severe SARS-CoV-2 infection. Study-wide context: Chains stayed unpaired after sequencing of bulk RNA from unsorted whole blood.

V was cut by 0 bases and J by 2 bases, with 10 bases left in between. CDR3 length: 15 amino acids. Looked up from germline, CDR1 is SEHNR and CDR2 is FQNEAQ (reference sequence). Individual cDNA molecules carried attached unique molecular identifiers. In TCRdb, the 5' RACE reads were re-called with MiXCR into one record per CDR3 protein. The data show tens of thousands of distinct CDR3 sequences, 12% seen once. The TCR was taken from an adult who was a healthcare worker with PCR-confirmed SARS-CoV-2 infection or an uninfected control (not recorded which). Sequencing input: whole blood. The V call is TRBV7-9, the J call TRBJ2-5; maybe TRBD1 (5 bases). CDR3 protein: CASSLAASGQETQYF. As DNA, the CDR3 is TGTGCCAGCAGCTTAGCAGCTTCAGGGCAAGAGACCCAGTACTTC.